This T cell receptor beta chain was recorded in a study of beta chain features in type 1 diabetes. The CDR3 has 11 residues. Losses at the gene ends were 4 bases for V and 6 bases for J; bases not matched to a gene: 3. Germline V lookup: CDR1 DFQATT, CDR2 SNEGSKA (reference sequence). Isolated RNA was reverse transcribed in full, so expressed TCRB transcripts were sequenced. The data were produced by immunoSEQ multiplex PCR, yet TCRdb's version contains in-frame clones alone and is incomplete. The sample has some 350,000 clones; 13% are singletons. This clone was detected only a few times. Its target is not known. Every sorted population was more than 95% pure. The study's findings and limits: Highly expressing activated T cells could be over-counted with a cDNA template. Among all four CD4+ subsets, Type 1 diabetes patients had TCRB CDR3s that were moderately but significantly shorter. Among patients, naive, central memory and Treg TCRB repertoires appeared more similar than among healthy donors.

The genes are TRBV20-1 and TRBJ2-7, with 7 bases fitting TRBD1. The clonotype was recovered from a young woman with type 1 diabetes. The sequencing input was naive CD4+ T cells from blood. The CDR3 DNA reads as TGCAGTGCTAAGACAGGGTTCGAGCAGTACTTC. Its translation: CSAKTGFEQYF.